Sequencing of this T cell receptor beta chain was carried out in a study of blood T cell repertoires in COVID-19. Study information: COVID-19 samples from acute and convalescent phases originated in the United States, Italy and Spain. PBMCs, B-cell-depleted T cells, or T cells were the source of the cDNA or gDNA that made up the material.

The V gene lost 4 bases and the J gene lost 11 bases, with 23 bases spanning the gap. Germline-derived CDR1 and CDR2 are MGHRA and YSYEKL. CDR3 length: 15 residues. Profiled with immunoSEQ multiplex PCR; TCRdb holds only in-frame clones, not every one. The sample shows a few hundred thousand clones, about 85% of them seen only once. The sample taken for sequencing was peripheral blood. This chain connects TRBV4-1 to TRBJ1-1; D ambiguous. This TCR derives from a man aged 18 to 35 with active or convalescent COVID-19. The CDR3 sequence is CASSPSYLGGLSAFF. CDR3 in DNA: TGCGCCAGCAGCCCCTCATACCTGGGCGGGTTGAGCGCTTTCTTT.